Below are 15 T cell receptor beta chains sequenced from a single sample in a study of radiotherapy plus CTLA-4 blockade in lung cancer. The protocol was immunoSEQ multiplex PCR, while the TCRdb copy is restricted to in-frame clones and leaves out a portion. The sample yields about 98,000 clones, approximately 78% seen once. The material was peripheral blood, obtained from a patient treated with radiotherapy plus ipilimumab. The source of these receptors is a human donor with non-small cell lung cancer who had a partial response to radiotherapy plus ipilimumab.

The sample holds a few counts of this clone. This sequence joins TRBV7-3 and TRBJ1-2; D perhaps matches TRBD1 (6 bases). V was clipped by 3 bases and J by 7 bases, with 15 bases between them. The V gene's germline CDR1 is SGHTA and CDR2 FQGTGA. The CDR3 loop spans 14 amino acids. CDR3 amino acids: CASSLDGRGSGYTF. CDR3 DNA: TGTGCCAGCAGCTTGGATGGCAGGGGAAGTGGCTACACCTTC.

The rearrangement uses TRBV28 and TRBJ1-2; a possible D gene is TRBD1 (6 bases). Germline V CDR1 and CDR2: MDHEN, SYDVKM. V lost 10 bases and J lost 4, with 19 bases in between. The CDR3 extends over 14 amino acids. The CDR3 DNA follows: TGTGCCACCGGTGAGGGGGGCGGGGGCTATGGCTACACCTTC. It translates to CATGEGGGGYGYTF.

This clone was detected a few times. The chain links TRBV29-1 to TRBJ1-2; D not resolved. From germline, CDR1 is SQVTM and CDR2 ANQGSEA. V was clipped by 3 bases and J by 8 bases, with 10 bases between them. The CDR3 has 11 amino acids. The CDR3: CSVDPEQGYTF. In DNA form, the CDR3 reads TGCAGCGTTGATCCGGAGCAGGGCTACACCTTC.

The CDR3 here is CASSLRAGGQETQYF. As DNA, the CDR3 is TGCGCCAGCAGCCTGCGAGCGGGAGGCCAAGAGACCCAGTACTTC. The gene calls are TRBV4-1 and TRBJ2-5; 9 nucleotides line up with TRBD2. CDR1 is MGHRA and CDR2 is YSYEKL in the germline V gene. The junction had 4 bases not matched to a gene; V was cut back by 4 bases and J by 1 base. The CDR3 sequence is 15 residues long.

This clone has just one count. The J gene is TRBJ2-1, the V gene TRBV7-3; the match to TRBD2 covers 14 bases. The CDR3 totals 17 residues. Germline CDR1 SGHTA, CDR2 FQGTGA. The trim removed 5 bases at V and 7 bases at J, leaving 10 bases unmatched. CDR3 nucleotides: TGTGCCAGCAGCCGTGGGCTGGGACTAGCGGGAGTGAATGAGCAGTTCTTC. It translates to CASSRGLGLAGVNEQFF.

The CDR3 here is CASRPRPGIEQETQYF. The CDR3 coding sequence is TGTGCCAGTAGGCCCCGTCCCGGGATTGAACAAGAGACCCAGTACTTC. The J gene is TRBJ2-5, the V gene TRBV19; D might be TRBD2 (5 bases). The CDR3 covers 16 residues. Germline V gene data show CDR1 as LNHDA and CDR2 as SQIVND (reference sequence). The ends were cut back, 6 bases at V and 2 bases at J, with 19 bases in the middle.

This chain connects TRBV5-1 to TRBJ1-2, with 10 nucleotides matching TRBD1. CDR3 length equals 16 residues. Losses at the gene ends were 0 bases for V and 8 bases for J; bases not matched to a gene: 10. The V gene's germline CDR1 is SGHRS and CDR2 YFSETQ. The CDR3 reads CASSLAGGQGKGGYTF. Here the CDR3 DNA reads TGCGCCAGCAGCTTGGCCGGGGGACAGGGGAAGGGAGGCTACACCTTC.

The V and J genes are TRBV18 and TRBJ1-1; D is perhaps TRBD1 (6 bases). There are 15 residues in the CDR3. Trimming took 3 bases from V and 5 from J, leaving 16 bases between them. Germline CDR1 is KGHSH and CDR2 is LQKENI. CDR3 region: CASSPGQPLGTEAFF. The CDR3 nucleotides are TGTGCCAGCTCACCGGGACAACCTTTGGGGACTGAAGCTTTCTTT.

The chain couples TRBV2 to TRBJ2-2; TRBD2 matches at 11 bases. There are 15 residues in the CDR3. Germline lookup yields CDR1 SNHLY and CDR2 FYNNEI. With V trimmed by 7 bases and J by 7 bases, 8 bases remained unmatched. As DNA, the CDR3 is TGTGCCAGCAACCTAGCGGGAGGCGGGGACGGGGAGCTGTTTTTT. It yields the protein CASNLAGGGDGELFF. The whole variable domain, filled in from reference TRBV2 and TRBJ2-2, reads EPEVTQTPSHQVTQMGQEVILRCVPISNHLYFYWYRQILGQKVEFLVSFYNNEISEKSEIFDDQFSVERPDGSNFTLKIRSTKLEDSAMYFCASNLAGGGDGELFFGEGSRLTVL.

The chain uses TRBV4-1 and TRBJ2-2, with D tentatively TRBD1 (6 bases). This CDR3 is built from 14 residues. V shed 4 bases and J shed 6 bases, with 12 bases lying between them. Germline CDR1 and CDR2: MGHRA and YSYEKL. The CDR3 DNA follows: TGCGCCAGCAGCCGCCCACAGGGAGCCGGGGAGCTGTTTTTT. Its protein product is CASSRPQGAGELFF.

The CDR3 region is CASSEYGNQPQHF. CDR3 DNA sequence: TGTGCCAGCAGTGAGTACGGCAATCAGCCCCAGCATTTT. The V and J genes are TRBV6-5 and TRBJ1-5; the D is unclear. The length of the CDR3 is 13 residues. Trimming took off 5 bases at V and 2 bases at J, with 7 bases between the two ends. CDR1 is MNHEY and CDR2 is SVGAGI in the germline V gene.

The chain employs TRBV9 and TRBJ2-2; 8 nucleotides align to TRBD2. V gave up 5 bases and J gave up 4 bases; unmatched junction bases: 4. Germline assignment: CDR1 SGDLS and CDR2 YYNGEE. CDR3 length: 14 residues. The CDR3 nucleotides are TGTGCCAGCAGAAGCGGGAGAGGCACCGGGGAGCTGTTTTTT. Translation: CASRSGRGTGELFF.

The rearrangement uses TRBV5-6 and TRBJ1-5, with D unresolved. The V end lost 2 bases, the J end lost 3 bases, and 3 bases lay between the germline ends. Germline CDR1 SGHDT, CDR2 YYEEEE. The CDR3 is 12 residues long. The CDR3 is CASSLYNQPQHF. The DNA of the CDR3 is TGTGCCAGCAGCTTATACAATCAGCCCCAGCATTTT.

This clone showed up just once. This chain joins TRBV2 and TRBJ1-5; a weak D match, TRBD1 (6 bases). This CDR3 is 15 amino acids long. Trimming left V 5 bases short and J 4 bases short, with 15 bases between. CDR1 and CDR2 (germline): SNHLY, FYNNEI. The CDR3 here is CASSTNGQTNQPQHF. The CDR3 nucleotides are TGTGCCAGCAGTACCAACGGACAGACGAATCAGCCCCAGCATTTT.

The rearrangement links TRBV7-3 to TRBJ2-1, with TRBD2 identical over 7 bases. This CDR3 region has 16 residues. Germline V gene sequence: CDR1 SGHTA, CDR2 FQGTGA. V gave up 5 bases and J gave up 0 bases; unmatched junction bases: 7. This CDR3 reads CASSPRPSGSYNEQFF. In DNA, the CDR3 is TGTGCCAGCAGCCCCCGACCTAGCGGCTCCTACAATGAGCAGTTCTTC. The variable domain in full, with the rest retrieved from reference TRBV7-3 and TRBJ2-1, is GAGVSQTPSNKVTEKGKYVELRCDPISGHTALYWYRQSLGQGPEFLIYFQGTGAADDSGLPNDRFFAVRPEGSVSTLKIQRTERGDSAVYLCASSPRPSGSYNEQFFGPGTRLTVL.